This is a list of T cell receptor beta chains from one sample in a study of blood T cell repertoires in COVID-19. The method was immunoSEQ multiplex PCR; TCRdb's version includes in-frame clones alone and lacks a portion of them. The sample has tens of thousands of clones, more than 70% seen once. The sequenced sample consisted of peripheral blood. Source of these receptors: a man in his sixties with active COVID-19. CDR3s include the opening cysteine and the closing phenylalanine or tryptophan. D genes are given only for firm matches. A row's size may be missing; if present it is once, few, many or a size class.

>NA|TRBV20-1|TRBJ1-4|NA
CSASSGGGATNEKLFF
TGCAGTGCTAGTTCGGGGGGGGGAGCAACTAATGAAAAACTGTTTTTT
>NA|TRBV27|TRBJ2-1|NA
CATHRYNEQFF
TGTGCCACTCACAGGTACAATGAGCAGTTCTTC
>NA|TRBV19|TRBJ1-5|NA
CASSIAVYSNQPQHF
TGTGCCAGTAGTATAGCCGTCTATAGCAATCAGCCCCAGCATTTT
>NA|TRBV19|TRBJ1-5|NA
CASTGSNQPQHF
TGTGCCAGTACGGGGTCCAATCAGCCCCAGCATTTT
>NA|TRBV29-1|TRBJ2-7|TRBD1
CSVESPGQGGEQYF
TGCAGCGTTGAGTCGCCGGGACAGGGTGGCGAGCAGTACTTC
>NA|TRBV6-5|TRBJ2-2|TRBD1
CASTRPGQGTGELFF
TGTGCCAGCACCCGCCCGGGACAGGGTACCGGGGAGCTGTTTTTT
>few|TRBV6-4|TRBJ2-1|NA
CASSSSLMSNEQFF
TGTGCCAGCAGTTCTAGCCTGATGAGCAATGAGCAGTTCTTC
>NA|TRBV9|TRBJ2-3|NA
CASSGAGFGTDTQYF
TGTGCCAGCAGCGGAGCGGGCTTCGGCACAGATACGCAGTATTTT
>NA|TRBV6-1|TRBJ2-2|NA
CASSDLGATGELFF
TGTGCCAGCAGTGATTTAGGGGCAACGGGGGAGCTGTTTTTT
>few|TRBV18|TRBJ1-1|NA
CASSGGANTEAFF
TGTGCCAGCTCTGGTGGGGCGAACACTGAAGCTTTCTTT
>NA|TRBV10-2|TRBJ1-1|TRBD1
CASSAAKGATEAFF
TGCGCCAGCAGTGCTGCAAAGGGGGCCACTGAAGCTTTCTTT
>once|TRBV20-1|TRBJ1-6|NA
CSASLRGNSPLHF
TGCAGTGCTAGTCTTCGGGGTAATTCACCCCTCCACTTT
>NA|TRBV12-5|TRBJ2-6|NA
CASGQPTDFLSGANVLTF
TGTGCTAGTGGCCAACCGACAGATTTCCTCTCTGGGGCCAACGTCCTGACTTTC
>NA|TRBV6-5|TRBJ1-2|TRBD1
CASSSGQGNIYTF
TGTGCCAGCAGTTCGGGACAGGGTAATATCTACACCTTC
>NA|TRBV5-1|TRBJ1-4|NA
CASSPRTARATNEKLFF
TGCGCCAGCAGCCCGAGGACAGCCAGAGCAACTAATGAAAAACTGTTTTTT
>NA|TRBV27|TRBJ2-3|NA
CASSKLLGPRRDTQYF
TGTGCCAGCAGTAAACTTTTGGGCCCTCGGAGGGATACGCAGTATTTT
>NA|TRBV28|TRBJ2-7|TRBD2
CASSLETSGRAPYF
TGTGCCAGCAGTTTAGAGACTAGCGGGAGGGCCCCGTACTTC
>few|TRBV6-4|TRBJ1-2|NA
CAAGGGEGYGYTF
TGTGCCGCCGGGGGGGGAGAGGGGTATGGCTACACCTTC
>NA|TRBV5-6|TRBJ2-7|TRBD1
CASSPGTGAPYEQYF
TGTGCCAGCAGCCCCGGGACAGGGGCACCTTACGAGCAGTACTTC
>NA|TRBV2|TRBJ2-7|TRBD2
CASRAGLAASYEQYF
TGTGCCAGCAGAGCGGGACTAGCGGCCTCCTACGAGCAGTACTTC
>NA|TRBV19|TRBJ2-2|TRBD2
CASSTSGGNTGELFF
TGTGCCAGTTCGACTAGCGGGGGGAACACCGGGGAGCTGTTTTTT
>NA|TRBV30|TRBJ2-1|TRBD2
CAWKSPGLATYNEQFF
TGTGCCTGGAAGTCCCCGGGACTAGCGACCTACAATGAGCAGTTCTTC
>NA|TRBV11-2|TRBJ2-1|TRBD2
CASSGSGIFYNEQFF
TGTGCCAGCAGCGGTAGCGGGATCTTCTACAATGAGCAGTTCTTC
>NA|TRBV14|TRBJ2-5|NA
CASSQEVPLTQGKETQYF
TGTGCCAGCAGCCAAGAAGTTCCTCTAACCCAGGGGAAGGAGACCCAGTACTTC
>NA|TRBV19|TRBJ2-1|NA
CASSAGRSEGPFISYNEQFF
TGTGCCAGTAGTGCGGGGCGGTCGGAAGGCCCCTTTATCTCCTACAATGAGCAGTTCTTC